Below, 2 T cell receptor beta chains from the same sample are listed, as sequenced in a study of cytomegalovirus exposure and HLA in healthy donors. PCR used 60 Vbeta primers and 13 Jbeta primers. Produced via immunoSEQ multiplex PCR; TCRdb's table is partial and in-frame only. Among around 120,000 clones, around three quarters were seen once, and the ten largest hold about 4.9%. The material sequenced was PBMCs. The receptors were sampled from a middle-aged man in good health and CMV-seropositive.

CDR3 bases: TGTGCCTGGGGGACAGATAATCAGCCCCAGCATTTT. Its translation: CAWGTDNQPQHF. The J gene is TRBJ1-5, the V gene TRBV30; 7 nucleotides agree with TRBD1. J gave up 4 bases and V 5 bases, and 2 bases lay outside the gene matches. Germline CDR1 is GTSNPN and CDR2 is SVGIG (reference sequence). CDR3 length equals 12 residues.

The CDR3 region is CASSRDSYGYTF. The DNA of the CDR3 is TGTGCCAGCAGCAGGGACAGCTATGGCTACACCTTC. The rearrangement joins TRBV7-2 to TRBJ1-2, with 7 bases matching TRBD1. The CDR3 extends over 12 amino acids. V lost 5 bases to trimming and J lost 4 bases; unmatched junction nucleotides: 1. The germline V gene has CDR1 SGHTA and CDR2 FQGNSA.